This T cell receptor (beta chain) is drawn from a study of technical replicates of blood from several donors. The data were produced by immunoSEQ multiplex PCR, yet TCRdb's version contains in-frame clones alone and is incomplete. The sample includes about 75,000 clones, around 91% of them seen just once. Germline values: CDR1 LGHNA, CDR2 YNFKEQ. V lost 0 bases, J lost 2 bases, and 4 bases stayed unmatched. The CDR3 spans 17 residues. The sequenced material came from T cells isolated from PBMCs. The source is a human donor in good health. This chain connects TRBV4-2 to TRBJ2-1; 10 bases agree with TRBD2. The CDR3 nucleotides read TGTGCCAGCAGCCAAGATGATACTAGCGGGGCCTACAATGAGCAGTTCTTC. This codes for CASSQDDTSGAYNEQFF.